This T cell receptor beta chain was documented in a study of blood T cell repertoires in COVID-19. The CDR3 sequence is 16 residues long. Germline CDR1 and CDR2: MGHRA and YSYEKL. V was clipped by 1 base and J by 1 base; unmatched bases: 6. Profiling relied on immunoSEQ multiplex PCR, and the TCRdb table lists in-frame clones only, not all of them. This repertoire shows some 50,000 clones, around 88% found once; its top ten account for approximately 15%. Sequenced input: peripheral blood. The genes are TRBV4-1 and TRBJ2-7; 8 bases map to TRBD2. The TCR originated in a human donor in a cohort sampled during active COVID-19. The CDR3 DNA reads TGCGCCAGCAGCCAAGTCAGACTAGCGCCTTCCTACGAGCAGTACTTC. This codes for CASSQVRLAPSYEQYF.